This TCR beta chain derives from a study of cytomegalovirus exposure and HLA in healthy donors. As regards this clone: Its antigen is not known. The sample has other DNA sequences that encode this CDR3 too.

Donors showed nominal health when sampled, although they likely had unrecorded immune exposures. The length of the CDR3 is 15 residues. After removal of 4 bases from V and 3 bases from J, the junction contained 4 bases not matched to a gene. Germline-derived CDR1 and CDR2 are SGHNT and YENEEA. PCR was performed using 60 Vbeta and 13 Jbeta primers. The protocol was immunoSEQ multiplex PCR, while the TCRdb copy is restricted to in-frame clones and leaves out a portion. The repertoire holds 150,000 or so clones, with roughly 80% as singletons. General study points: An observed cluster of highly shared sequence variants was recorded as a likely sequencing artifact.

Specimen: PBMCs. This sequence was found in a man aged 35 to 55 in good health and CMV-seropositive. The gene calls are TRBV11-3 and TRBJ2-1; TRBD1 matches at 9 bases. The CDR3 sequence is CASSSGQGSYNEQFF. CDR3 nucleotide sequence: TGTGCCAGCAGCTCCGGACAGGGGAGCTACAATGAGCAGTTCTTC.